This T cell receptor (beta chain) came from a study of shared clonotypes between healthy human individuals. Whole-study results and caveats: Generally, estimated richness proved larger in naive subsets than it did in memory subsets.

CD8 cells classed as naive were CD45RO-negative and positively selected for CCR7, excluding terminally differentiated effector memory CD45RA+ cells. Everyone who donated was a Caucasian adult who lived in Nashville, Tennessee. V shed 5 bases and J shed 3 bases, with 13 bases lying between them. The CDR3 extends over 15 amino acids. CDR1 and CDR2 from the germline V gene are MNHEY and SMNVEV (reference sequence). The repertoire was sequenced with immunoSEQ multiplex PCR; TCRdb's copy has only in-frame clones and lacks some. Of about 2.2 million clones in the sample, around 95% were seen once. Concerning this clone itself: What it binds is unknown.

The chain combines TRBV27 with TRBJ1-4; a weak D match, TRBD1 (5 bases). The sample was naive CD8+ T cells from PBMCs. This clonotype was obtained from a young man in good health. Some clones in this sample may be carry-over from other donors' samples. CDR3 protein: CASSPTVAANEKLFF. The CDR3 nucleotides read TGTGCCAGCAGTCCGACAGTCGCTGCTAATGAAAAACTGTTTTTT.